This T cell receptor (beta chain) was sequenced for a study of a mutant IDH1 vaccine in newly diagnosed glioma. TCRdb's table, derived via immunoSEQ multiplex PCR, lists solely in-frame clones and lacks some. This sample has around 100,000 clones, with 89% found just once. Details on this clone: The target antigen is unknown.

From germline, CDR1 is MGHRA and CDR2 YSYEKL. CDR3 length: 15 residues. V was clipped by 3 bases and J by 0 bases, with 11 bases between them. The time point: week 47, end of study. With topical imiquimod, each dose of the vaccine consisted of 300 ug of mutant IDH1 20-mer peptide. Study-wide results and limits: Seemingly, top peripheral T cell clonotype changes bore no relation to pseudoprogression.

Sequenced here: PBMCs, sampled from a glioma patient whose treatment included an IDH1 peptide vaccine. The TCR was taken from a woman in her 50s with glioma. This chain uses TRBV4-1 with TRBJ1-1; D is unclear. The CDR3 nucleotides are TGCGCCAGCAGCCAGAGGGAGAGGGTGAACACTGAAGCTTTCTTT. Protein product: CASSQRERVNTEAFF.